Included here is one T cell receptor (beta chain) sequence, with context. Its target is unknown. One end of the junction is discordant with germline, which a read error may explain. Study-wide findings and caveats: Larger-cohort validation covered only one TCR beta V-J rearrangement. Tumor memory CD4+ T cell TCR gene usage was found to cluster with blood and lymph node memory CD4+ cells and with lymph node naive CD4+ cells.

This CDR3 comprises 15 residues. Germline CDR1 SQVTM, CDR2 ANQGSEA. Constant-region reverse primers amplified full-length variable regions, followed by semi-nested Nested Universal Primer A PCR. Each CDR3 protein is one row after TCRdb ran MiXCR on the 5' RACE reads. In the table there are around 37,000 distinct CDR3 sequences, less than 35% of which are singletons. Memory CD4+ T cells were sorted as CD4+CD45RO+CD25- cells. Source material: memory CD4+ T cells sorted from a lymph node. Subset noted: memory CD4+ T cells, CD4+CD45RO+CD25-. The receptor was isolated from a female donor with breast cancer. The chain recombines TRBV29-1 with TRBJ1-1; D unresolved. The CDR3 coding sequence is TGCTGCGTTGCTTCGGGAGGAGAAATGAACACTGAAGCTTTCTTT. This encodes CCVASGGEMNTEAFF.